The sequence of this T cell receptor (beta chain) was determined in a study of T cells after yellow fever vaccination. About the study: For low cell numbers, libraries were made with SMART-Seq v4 Ultra Low Input.

Conversion of TCR transcripts into cDNA relied on 5'RACE template switching, which added a universal primer site and UMIs. TCRdb fed the 5' RACE reads into MiXCR, producing one record per CDR3 protein. This sample has 250,000 or so distinct CDR3 sequences; 5.5% to 8.5% occur once, and the top ten carry roughly 1%. This clonotype has a count of ten or more. Its antigen is still unknown. Trimming pared 8 bases from V and 2 bases from J, leaving 14 bases between. The CDR3 sequence is 14 residues long. CDR1 is ENHRY and CDR2 is SYGVKD in the germline V gene. Study-wide findings and caveats: Detected again after the booster were most primary-vaccination clones, at about 96% CD4 and roughly 88% CD8. Compared with primary, the secondary response was weaker and peaked at day 5, not 15.

This sequence was found in a man aged 25 to 40 who received the YFV17D yellow fever vaccine. This material consisted of CD4+ T cells sorted from PBMCs, taken on the day of the yellow fever booster vaccination. This rearrangement joins TRBV10-3 to TRBJ2-3, with D uncertain. CDR3: CAIRSGDSTDTQYF. The CDR3 nucleotides are TGTGCCATCCGTTCCGGAGATTCCACAGATACGCAGTATTTT.